These 12 T cell receptor beta chains were all obtained from the same sample, sequenced in a study of shared clonotypes between healthy human individuals. Only in-frame clones appear in the TCRdb table, and some are missing; sequencing was by immunoSEQ multiplex PCR. The table lists roughly 500,000 clones, about four fifths of them singletons. The sample taken for sequencing was PBMCs. The receptors here all came from a woman aged 35 to 49 in good health. Some clones in this sample may be carry-over from other donors' samples.

V and J are TRBV10-2 and TRBJ2-3; 10 bases agree with TRBD2. Germline V gives CDR1 WSHSY, CDR2 SAAADI. This CDR3 has 15 amino acids. V shed 6 bases, J shed 4 bases, and the junction held 7 bases outside the gene matches. In nucleotides, the CDR3 is TGCGCCAGCAGCCAGCAGCGGGAGGGCCCAGATACGCAGTATTTT. Amino acids: CASSQQREGPDTQYF.

Remarks on this clone: The sample contains more than one DNA sequence encoding this CDR3. V is TRBV30 and J is TRBJ1-5; D might be TRBD1 (6 bases). CDR1 is GTSNPN, CDR2 SVGIG, per germline (reference sequence). The CDR3 is made up of 14 amino acids. V dropped 0 bases and J dropped 2 bases, with 8 bases sitting between them. The CDR3 region is CAWSVAGGNQPQHF. In nucleotides, the CDR3 is TGTGCCTGGAGTGTGGCAGGGGGCAATCAGCCCCAGCATTTT.

The V call is TRBV9, the J call TRBJ2-7; TRBD1 is a possible D gene (6 bases). The CDR3 loop spans 15 amino acids. V was trimmed by 1 base and J by 2 bases, leaving 13 bases between them. The germline V gene encodes CDR1 SGDLS and CDR2 YYNGEE. CDR3 DNA: TGTGCCAGCAGCGTAACGTTGGACAGTCCCTACGAGCAGTACTTC. This encodes CASSVTLDSPYEQYF.

This clone was counted a single time. The rearrangement uses TRBV21-1 and TRBJ2-5; the tabulated D call, TRBD2, remains unverified against the DNA. TRBV21-1 is a listed pseudogene. This CDR3 is built from 17 residues. This CDR3 is CASSLHRLAAHQETQYF. The CDR3 DNA sequence: TGTGCCAGCAGCCTACACCGACTAGCGGCACACCAAGAGACCCAGTACTTC.

The V gene is TRBV7-3, the J gene TRBJ1-2, with 7 bases matching TRBD1. From germline, CDR1 is SGHTA and CDR2 FQGTGA. This CDR3 spans 13 amino acids. V gave up 5 bases and J gave up 8 bases; unmatched junction bases: 8. The chain's CDR3 is CASSGGGADGYTF. DNA of the CDR3: TGTGCCAGCAGCGGAGGGGGCGCGGACGGCTACACCTTC.

The V call is TRBV5-4, the J call TRBJ2-5; D possibly corresponds to TRBD1 (5 bases). The CDR3 is 15 residues long. V lost 0 bases, J lost 5 bases, and 14 bases lay in between. CDR1 and CDR2 (germline): SGHNT, YYREEE (reference sequence). This CDR3 reads CASSLERHPGETQYF. DNA of the CDR3: TGTGCCAGCAGCTTGGAACGACACCCAGGGGAGACCCAGTACTTC.

The rearrangement uses TRBV4-3 and TRBJ2-1, with TRBD2 matching 9 bases. CDR3 size: 17 residues. The V and J ends lost 0 bases and 9 bases, in that order; junction bases with no gene match: 12. Germline values: CDR1 LGHNA, CDR2 YSLEER. The CDR3 loop is CASSQDVGGRAISEQFF. The CDR3 coding sequence is TGCGCCAGCAGCCAAGATGTCGGCGGGAGGGCCATCAGTGAGCAGTTCTTC.

The chain is built from TRBV1 and TRBJ2-1; the table's D call of TRBD2 was not tested on the DNA. TRBV1 is annotated as a pseudogene. The CDR3 runs 16 residues. CDR3 amino acids: CTSSHYPSGPGGEQFF. CDR3 DNA sequence: TGCACCAGCAGCCATTACCCTAGCGGGCCCGGCGGTGAGCAGTTCTTC.

The gene calls are TRBV19 and TRBJ2-1; D is possibly TRBD1 or TRBD2 (7 bases each). V lost 7 bases to trimming and J lost 9 bases, with 13 bases between them. The germline gives CDR1 LNHDA, CDR2 SQIVND (reference sequence). CDR3 length equals 12 residues. The CDR3, as DNA: TGTGCCAGTACTACAGGGGAGGGTGAGCAGTTCTTC. Protein: CASTTGEGEQFF.

The rearrangement uses TRBV7-8 and TRBJ2-7; D perhaps matches TRBD2 (6 bases). CDR1 is SGHVS and CDR2 is FQNEAQ in the germline V gene. The ends were cut back, 5 bases at V and 6 bases at J, with 17 bases in the middle. This CDR3 region has 14 residues. The CDR3 nucleotides are TGTGCCAGCAGCAACCGGAGGGGCAGGACCGAGCAGTACTTC. Amino acid sequence: CASSNRRGRTEQYF.

This chain links TRBV7-8 with TRBJ1-5; no firm D call. The CDR3 contains 16 residues. CDR1 SGHVS and CDR2 FQNEAQ come from the germline V gene. V shed 6 bases and J shed 3 bases, with 18 bases lying between them. The CDR3 spells CASRSGPRTANQPQHF. In DNA form, the CDR3 reads TGTGCCAGCAGATCTGGCCCCCGAACAGCCAATCAGCCCCAGCATTTT.

This chain links TRBV4-3 with TRBJ1-2; D is uncertain. The germline V gene encodes CDR1 LGHNA and CDR2 YSLEER. The CDR3 has 15 residues. Trimming stripped 5 bases from V and 8 bases from J, with 21 bases between. CDR3 region: CASSDPLKLEDGYTF. Written as DNA, the CDR3 is TGCGCCAGCAGCGACCCCTTGAAGCTAGAAGACGGCTACACCTTC.